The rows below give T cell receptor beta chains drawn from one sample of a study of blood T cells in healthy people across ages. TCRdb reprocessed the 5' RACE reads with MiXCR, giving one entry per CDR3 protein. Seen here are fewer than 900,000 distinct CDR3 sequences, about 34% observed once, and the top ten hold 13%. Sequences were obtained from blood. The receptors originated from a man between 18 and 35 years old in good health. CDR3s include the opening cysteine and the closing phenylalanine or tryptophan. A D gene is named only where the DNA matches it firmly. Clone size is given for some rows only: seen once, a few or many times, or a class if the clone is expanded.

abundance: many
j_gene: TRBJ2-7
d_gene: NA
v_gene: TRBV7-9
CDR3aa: CASSLVSGHYEQYF
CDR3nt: TGTGCCAGCAGCTTAGTGTCAGGGCACTACGAGCAGTACTTC

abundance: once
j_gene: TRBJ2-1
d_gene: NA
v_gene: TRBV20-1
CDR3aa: CSARKDSFMWFF
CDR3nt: TGCAGTGCTAGAAAGGACTCCTTTATGTGGTTCTTC

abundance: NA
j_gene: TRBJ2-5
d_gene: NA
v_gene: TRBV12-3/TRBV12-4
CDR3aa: CASSLRTNGAQETQYF
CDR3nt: TGTGCCAGCAGTCTACGGACTAACGGGGCACAAGAGACCCAGTACTTC

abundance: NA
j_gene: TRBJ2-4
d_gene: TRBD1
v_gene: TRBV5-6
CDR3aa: CASSSAPTGAQNIQYF
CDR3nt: TGTGCCAGCAGCTCAGCACCCACAGGGGCCCAAAACATTCAGTACTTC

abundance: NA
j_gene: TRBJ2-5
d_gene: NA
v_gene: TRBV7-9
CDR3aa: CASIRDSPWQETQYF
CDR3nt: TGTGCCAGCATCCGGGACTCCCCATGGCAAGAGACCCAGTACTTC

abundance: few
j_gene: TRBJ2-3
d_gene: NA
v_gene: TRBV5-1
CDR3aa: CASSLVPEADTQYF
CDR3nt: TGCGCCAGCAGCTTGGTTCCGGAGGCAGATACGCAGTATTTT

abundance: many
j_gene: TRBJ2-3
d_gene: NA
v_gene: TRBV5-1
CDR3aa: CASSLTRLLSERTDTQYF
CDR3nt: TGCGCCAGCAGCTTGACCCGCTTACTTAGCGAACGCACAGATACGCAGTATTTT

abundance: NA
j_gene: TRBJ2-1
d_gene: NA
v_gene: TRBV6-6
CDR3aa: CASSYSATPGYNEQFF
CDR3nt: TGTGCCAGCAGTTACTCAGCCACTCCTGGGTACAATGAGCAGTTCTTC

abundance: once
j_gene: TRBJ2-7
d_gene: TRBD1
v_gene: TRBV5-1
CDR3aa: CASSLGDRGRYEQYF
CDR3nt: TGCGCCAGCAGCCTCGGGGACAGGGGGAGGTACGAGCAGTACTTC

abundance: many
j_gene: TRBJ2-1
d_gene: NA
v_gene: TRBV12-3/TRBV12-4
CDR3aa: CASSLTGVDEQFF
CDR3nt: TGTGCCAGCAGTTTGACAGGAGTCGATGAGCAGTTCTTC

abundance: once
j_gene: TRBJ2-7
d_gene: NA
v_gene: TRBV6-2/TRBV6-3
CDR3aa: CASRLTGLRKDEQYF
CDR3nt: TGTGCCAGCAGACTAACGGGTCTTCGCAAGGACGAGCAGTACTTC

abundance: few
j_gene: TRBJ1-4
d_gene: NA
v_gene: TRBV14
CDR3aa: CASSQDPSEKLFF
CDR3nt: TGTGCCAGCAGCCAAGATCCGAGTGAAAAACTGTTTTTT

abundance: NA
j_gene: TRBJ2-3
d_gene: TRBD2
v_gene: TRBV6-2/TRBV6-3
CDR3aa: CASSETSGSTTDTQYF
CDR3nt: TGTGCCAGCAGCGAGACCAGCGGGAGCACGACAGATACGCAGTATTTT

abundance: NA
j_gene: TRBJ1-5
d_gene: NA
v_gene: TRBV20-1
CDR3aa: CSAHSGRYNQPQHF
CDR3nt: TGCAGTGCCCATTCCGGGCGCTACAATCAGCCCCAGCATTTT

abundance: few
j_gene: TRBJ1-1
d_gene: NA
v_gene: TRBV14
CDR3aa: CASSQAGARTEAFF
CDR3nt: TGTGCCAGCAGCCAGGCGGGGGCGAGGACTGAAGCTTTCTTT

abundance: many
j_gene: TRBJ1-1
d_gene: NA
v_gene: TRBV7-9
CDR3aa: CASSLDEGEAFF
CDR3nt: TGTGCCAGCAGCTTAGATGAGGGTGAAGCTTTCTTT

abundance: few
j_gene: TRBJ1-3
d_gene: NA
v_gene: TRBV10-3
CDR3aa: CAISSGNTIYF
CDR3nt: TGTGCCATCAGCTCTGGAAACACCATATATTTT

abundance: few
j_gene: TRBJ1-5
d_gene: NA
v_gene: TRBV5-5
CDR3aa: CASSYVGGEGGQPQHF
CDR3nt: TGTGCCAGCAGCTATGTCGGGGGTGAGGGGGGTCAGCCCCAGCATTTT

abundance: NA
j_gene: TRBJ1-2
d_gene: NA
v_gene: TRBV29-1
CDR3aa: CSGGVAGTPYGYTF
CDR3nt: TGCAGCGGCGGAGTCGCCGGGACTCCCTATGGCTACACCTTC

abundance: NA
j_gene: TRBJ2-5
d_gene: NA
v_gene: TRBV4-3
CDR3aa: CASSQDYAGGAETQYF
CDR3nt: TGCGCCAGCAGCCAAGATTATGCAGGAGGGGCAGAGACCCAGTACTTC

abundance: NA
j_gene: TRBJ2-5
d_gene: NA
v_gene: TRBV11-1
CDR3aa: CASSRERAGGYEQYF
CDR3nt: TGTGCCAGCAGCCGAGAGAGGGCCGGAGGGTATGAGCAGTACTTC

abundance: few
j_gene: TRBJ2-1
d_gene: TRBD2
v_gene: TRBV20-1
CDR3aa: CSATGLAGYNEQFF
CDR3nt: TGCAGTGCAACGGGACTAGCGGGGTACAATGAGCAGTTCTTC

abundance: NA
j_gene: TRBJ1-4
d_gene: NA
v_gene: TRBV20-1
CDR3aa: CSARSPGANEKLFF
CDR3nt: TGCAGTGCTAGATCCCCCGGGGCTAATGAAAAACTGTTTTTT

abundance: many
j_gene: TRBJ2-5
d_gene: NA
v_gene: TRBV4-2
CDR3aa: CASSQDRQETQYF
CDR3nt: TGCGCCAGCAGCCAAGACCGACAAGAGACCCAGTACTTC

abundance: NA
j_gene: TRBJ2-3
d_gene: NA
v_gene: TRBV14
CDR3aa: CASSQDVGATQYF
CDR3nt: TGTGCCAGCAGCCAAGACGTGGGAGCTACGCAGTATTTT

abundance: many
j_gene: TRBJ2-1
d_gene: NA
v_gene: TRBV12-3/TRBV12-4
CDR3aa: CATRAGSWGDEQFF
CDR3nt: TGTGCCACGAGGGCAGGATCTTGGGGTGATGAGCAGTTCTTC

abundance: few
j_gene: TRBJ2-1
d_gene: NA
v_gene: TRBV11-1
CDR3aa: CASSLAWVQSYNEQFF
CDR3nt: TGTGCCAGCAGCTTAGCTTGGGTTCAATCCTACAATGAGCAGTTCTTC

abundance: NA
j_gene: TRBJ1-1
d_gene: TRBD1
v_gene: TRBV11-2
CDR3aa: CASSNRQGMNTEAFF
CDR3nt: TGTGCCAGCAGCAACCGACAGGGGATGAACACTGAAGCTTTCTTT

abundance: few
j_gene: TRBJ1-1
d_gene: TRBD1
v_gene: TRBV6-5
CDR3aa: CASSYGTVTEAFF
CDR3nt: TGTGCCAGCAGTTATGGGACAGTCACTGAAGCTTTCTTT

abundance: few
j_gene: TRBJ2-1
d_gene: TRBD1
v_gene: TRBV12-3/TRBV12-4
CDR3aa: CASSLVRQGASEQFF
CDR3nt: TGTGCCAGCAGTTTAGTTAGGCAGGGGGCAAGTGAGCAGTTCTTC

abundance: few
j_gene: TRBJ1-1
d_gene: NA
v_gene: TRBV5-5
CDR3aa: CASSLDTGTWLTEAFF
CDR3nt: TGTGCCAGCAGCTTGGATACGGGGACCTGGCTAACTGAAGCTTTCTTT

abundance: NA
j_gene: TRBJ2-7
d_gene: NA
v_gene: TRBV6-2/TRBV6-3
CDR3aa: CASSYRDPSYNEQYF
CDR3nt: TGTGCCAGCAGTTACAGGGACCCTTCCTACAATGAGCAGTACTTC

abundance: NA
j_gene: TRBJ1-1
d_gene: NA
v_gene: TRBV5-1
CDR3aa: CASRGGAAEAFF
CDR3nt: TGCGCCAGCAGAGGGGGGGCCGCTGAAGCTTTCTTT

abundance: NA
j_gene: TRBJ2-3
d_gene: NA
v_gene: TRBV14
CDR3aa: CASSQGWVGRAADTQYF
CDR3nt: TGTGCCAGCAGCCAAGGTTGGGTTGGAAGGGCCGCAGATACGCAGTATTTT

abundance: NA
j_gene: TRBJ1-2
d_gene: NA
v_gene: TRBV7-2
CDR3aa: CASEPGPLGDYTF
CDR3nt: TGTGCCAGCGAACCCGGCCCCTTGGGAGACTACACCTTC

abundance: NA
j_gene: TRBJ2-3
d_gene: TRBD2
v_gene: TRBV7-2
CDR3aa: CASSLYTSGGTDTQYF
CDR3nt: TGTGCCAGCAGCTTGTACACTAGCGGGGGCACAGATACGCAGTATTTT

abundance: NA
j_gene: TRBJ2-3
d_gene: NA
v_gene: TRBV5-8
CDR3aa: CASSLGQTGDTQYF
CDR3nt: TGTGCCAGCAGCTTGGGACAGACCGGAGATACGCAGTATTTT

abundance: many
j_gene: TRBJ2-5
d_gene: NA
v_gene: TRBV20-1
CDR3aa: CSARMETQYF
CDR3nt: TGCAGTGCTAGAATGGAGACCCAGTACTTC

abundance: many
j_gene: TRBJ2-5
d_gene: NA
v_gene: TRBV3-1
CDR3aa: CASSHGLGYSETQYF
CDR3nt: TGTGCCAGCAGCCATGGACTGGGGTATTCTGAGACCCAGTACTTC

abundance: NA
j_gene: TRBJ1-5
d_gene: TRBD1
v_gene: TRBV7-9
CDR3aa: CASSKGQGDLFNQPQHF
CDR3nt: TGTGCCAGCAGCAAAGGACAGGGCGACTTATTCAATCAGCCCCAGCATTTT

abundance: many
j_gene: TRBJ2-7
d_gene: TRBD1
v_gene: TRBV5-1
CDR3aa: CASSYPGGQGRNEQYF
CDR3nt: TGCGCCAGCAGCTATCCCGGTGGACAGGGTCGGAACGAGCAGTACTTC

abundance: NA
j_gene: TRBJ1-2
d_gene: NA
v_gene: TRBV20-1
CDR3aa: CSAPLTGASTAYGYTF
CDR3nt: TGCAGTGCTCCCCTGACAGGAGCCTCGACGGCCTATGGCTACACCTTC